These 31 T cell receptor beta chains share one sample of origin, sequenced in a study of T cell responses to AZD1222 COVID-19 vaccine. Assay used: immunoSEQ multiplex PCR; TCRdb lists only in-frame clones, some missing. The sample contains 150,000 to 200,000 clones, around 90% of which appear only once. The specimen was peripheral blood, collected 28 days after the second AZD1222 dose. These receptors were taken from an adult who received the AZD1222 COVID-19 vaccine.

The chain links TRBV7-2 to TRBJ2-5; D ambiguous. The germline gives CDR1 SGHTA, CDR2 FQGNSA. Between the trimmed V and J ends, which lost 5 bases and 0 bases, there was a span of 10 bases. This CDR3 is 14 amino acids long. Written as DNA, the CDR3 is TGTGCCAGCAGCCCCGCGGCGTACCAAGAGACCCAGTACTTC. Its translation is CASSPAAYQETQYF.

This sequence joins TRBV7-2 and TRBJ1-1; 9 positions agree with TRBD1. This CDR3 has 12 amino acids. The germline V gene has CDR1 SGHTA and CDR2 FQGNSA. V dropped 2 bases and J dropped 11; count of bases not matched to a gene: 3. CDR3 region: CASSLRTGEAFF. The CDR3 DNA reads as TGTGCCAGCAGCTTACGGACAGGGGAGGCTTTCTTT.

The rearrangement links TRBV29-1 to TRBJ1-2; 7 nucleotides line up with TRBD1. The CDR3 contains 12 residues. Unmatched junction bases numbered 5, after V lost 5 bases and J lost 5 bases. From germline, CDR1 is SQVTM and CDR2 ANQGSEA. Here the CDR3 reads CSVKGTAYGYTF. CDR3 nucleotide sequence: TGCAGCGTTAAAGGGACAGCATATGGCTACACCTTC.

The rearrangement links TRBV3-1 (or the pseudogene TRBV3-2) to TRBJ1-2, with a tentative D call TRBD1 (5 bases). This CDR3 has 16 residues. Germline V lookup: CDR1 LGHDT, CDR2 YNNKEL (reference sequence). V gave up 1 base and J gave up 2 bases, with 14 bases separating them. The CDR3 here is CASSQAMGGGNYGYTF. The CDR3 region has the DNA TGTGCCAGCAGCCAAGCGATGGGTGGGGGAAACTATGGCTACACCTTC.

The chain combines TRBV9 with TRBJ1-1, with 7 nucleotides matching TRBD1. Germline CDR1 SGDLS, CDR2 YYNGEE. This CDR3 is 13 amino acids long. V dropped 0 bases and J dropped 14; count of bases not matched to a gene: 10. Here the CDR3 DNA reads TGTGCCAGCAGCGTAGGAGTCGACAGGGAGGCATTCTTT. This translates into CASSVGVDREAFF.

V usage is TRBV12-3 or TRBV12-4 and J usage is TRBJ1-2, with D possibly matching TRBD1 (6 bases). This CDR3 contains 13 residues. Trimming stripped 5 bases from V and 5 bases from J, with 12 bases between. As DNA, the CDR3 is TGTGCCAGCAGTCATGGACAGCTGTATGGCTACACCTTC. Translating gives CASSHGQLYGYTF.

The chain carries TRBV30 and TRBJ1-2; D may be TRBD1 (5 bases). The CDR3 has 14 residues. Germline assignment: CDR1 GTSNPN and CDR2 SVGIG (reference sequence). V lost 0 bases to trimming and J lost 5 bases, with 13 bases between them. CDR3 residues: CAWSVRGEGYGYTF. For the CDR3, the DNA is TGTGCCTGGAGTGTAAGGGGTGAGGGGTATGGCTACACCTTC.

Here the CDR3 reads CASSYYAQGEYYGYTF. The DNA for the CDR3 is TGTGCCAGCAGTTACTACGCACAGGGGGAGTACTATGGCTACACCTTC. The chain employs TRBV6-2 or TRBV6-3 and TRBJ1-2; TRBD1 agrees at 8 bases. The CDR3 is 16 amino acids. Trimming cost V 1 base and J 3 bases; bases outside gene matches: 7. The germline CDR1 and CDR2 sequences are MNHEY and SVGEGT.

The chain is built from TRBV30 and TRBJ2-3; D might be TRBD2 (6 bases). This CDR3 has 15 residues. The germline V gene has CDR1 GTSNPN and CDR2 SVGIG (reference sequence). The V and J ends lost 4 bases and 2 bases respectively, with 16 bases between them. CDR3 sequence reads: CAWMPGLSITDTQYF. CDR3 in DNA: TGTGCCTGGATGCCGGGACTTTCTATCACAGATACGCAGTATTTT. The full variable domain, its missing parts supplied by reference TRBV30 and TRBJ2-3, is SQTIHQWPATLVQPVGSPLSLECTVEGTSNPNLYWYRQAAGRGLQLLFYSVGIGQISSEVPQNLSASRPQDRQFILSSKKLLLSDSGFYLCAWMPGLSITDTQYFGPGTRLTVL.

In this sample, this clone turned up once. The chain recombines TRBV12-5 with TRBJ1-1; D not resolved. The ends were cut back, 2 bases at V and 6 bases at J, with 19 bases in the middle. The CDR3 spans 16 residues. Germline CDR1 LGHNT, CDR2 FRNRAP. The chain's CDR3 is CASGLTPSLDRPEAFF. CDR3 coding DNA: TGTGCTAGTGGTTTGACCCCCTCTTTGGACCGCCCTGAAGCTTTCTTT.

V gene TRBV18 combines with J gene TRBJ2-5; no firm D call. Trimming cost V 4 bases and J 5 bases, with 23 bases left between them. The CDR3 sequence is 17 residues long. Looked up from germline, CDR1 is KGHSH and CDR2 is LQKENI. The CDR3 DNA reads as TGTGCCAGCTCACTGTCTGCGCCTGGGCCTATCACCGAGACCCAGTACTTC. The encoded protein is CASSLSAPGPITETQYF. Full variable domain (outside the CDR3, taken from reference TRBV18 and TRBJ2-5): NAGVMQNPRHLVRRRGQEARLRCSPMKGHSHVYWYRQLPEEGLKFMVYLQKENIIDESGMPKERFSAEFPKEGPSILRIQQVVRGDSAAYFCASSLSAPGPITETQYFGPGTRLLVL.

CDR3 DNA sequence: TGTGCCAGCAGCCGAGGGACAGGGGATGACTATGGCTACACCTTC. Its translation is CASSRGTGDDYGYTF. The chain links TRBV4-2 to TRBJ1-2; 10 bases fit TRBD1. The germline gives CDR1 LGHNA, CDR2 YNFKEQ. The CDR3 contains 15 residues. V trimming: 4 bases; J trimming: 3 bases; junction bases outside the gene matches: 5.

The CDR3, as DNA: TGTGCCAGCAGCTTAGATGGACAGAATAATGGCTACACCTTC. This translates into CASSLDGQNNGYTF. This chain uses TRBV7-9 with TRBJ1-2; D perhaps matches TRBD1 (6 bases). CDR1 SEHNR and CDR2 FQNEAQ come from the germline V gene (reference sequence). The V end was cut by 1 base, the J end by 6 bases, with 12 bases between. This CDR3 contains 14 residues. The full variable domain, with the rest looked up from reference TRBV7-9 and TRBJ1-2, is DTGVSQNPRHKITKRGQNVTFRCDPISEHNRLYWYRQTLGQGPEFLTYFQNEAQLEKSRLLSDRFSAERPKGSFSTLEIQRTEQGDSAMYLCASSLDGQNNGYTFGSGTRLTVV.

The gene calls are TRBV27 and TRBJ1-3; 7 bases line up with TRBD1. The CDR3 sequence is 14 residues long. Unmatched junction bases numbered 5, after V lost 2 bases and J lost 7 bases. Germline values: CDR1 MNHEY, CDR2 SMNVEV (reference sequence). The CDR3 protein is CASSLREGANTIYF. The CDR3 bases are TGTGCCAGCAGTTTAAGGGAGGGGGCCAACACCATATATTTT.

In DNA, the CDR3 is TGTGCGGCGGGAGGGGGGAATGAGCAGTTCTTC. As protein: CAAGGGNEQFF. V is TRBV24-1 and J is TRBJ2-1; the match to TRBD2 covers 9 bases. This CDR3 has 11 residues. Germline loops: CDR1 KGHDR, CDR2 SFDVKD.

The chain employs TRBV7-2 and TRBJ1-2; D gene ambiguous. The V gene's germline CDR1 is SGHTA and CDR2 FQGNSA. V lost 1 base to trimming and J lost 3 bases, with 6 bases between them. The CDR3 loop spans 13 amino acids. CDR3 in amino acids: CASSLVVDYGYTF. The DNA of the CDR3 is TGTGCCAGCAGCTTAGTGGTAGACTATGGCTACACCTTC.

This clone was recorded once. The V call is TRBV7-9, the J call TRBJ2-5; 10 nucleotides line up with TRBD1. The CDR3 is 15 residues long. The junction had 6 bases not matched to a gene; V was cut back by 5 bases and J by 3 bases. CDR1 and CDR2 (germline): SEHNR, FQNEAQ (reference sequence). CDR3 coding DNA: TGTGCCAGCAGCCGAATTGGGACAGGGGAAGAGACCCAGTACTTC. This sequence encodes CASSRIGTGEETQYF.

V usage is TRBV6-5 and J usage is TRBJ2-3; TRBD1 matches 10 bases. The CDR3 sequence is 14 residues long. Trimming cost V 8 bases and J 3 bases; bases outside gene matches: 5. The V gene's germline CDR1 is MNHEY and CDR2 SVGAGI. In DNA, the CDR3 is TGTGCCAGCTCCGAGGACAGGGGGACAGATACGCAGTATTTT. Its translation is CASSEDRGTDTQYF.

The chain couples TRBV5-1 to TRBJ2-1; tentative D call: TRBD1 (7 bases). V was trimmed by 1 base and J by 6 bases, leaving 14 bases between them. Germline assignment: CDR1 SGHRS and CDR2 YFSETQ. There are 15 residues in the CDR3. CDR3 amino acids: CASSLWQGGGNEQFF. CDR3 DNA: TGCGCCAGCAGCTTGTGGCAGGGGGGCGGCAATGAGCAGTTCTTC.

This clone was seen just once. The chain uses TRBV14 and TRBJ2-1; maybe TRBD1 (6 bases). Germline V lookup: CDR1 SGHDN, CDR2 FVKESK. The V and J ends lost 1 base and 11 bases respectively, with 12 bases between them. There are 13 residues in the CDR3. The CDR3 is CASSQVRQAQQFF. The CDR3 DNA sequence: TGTGCCAGCAGCCAAGTTAGACAGGCCCAGCAGTTCTTC.

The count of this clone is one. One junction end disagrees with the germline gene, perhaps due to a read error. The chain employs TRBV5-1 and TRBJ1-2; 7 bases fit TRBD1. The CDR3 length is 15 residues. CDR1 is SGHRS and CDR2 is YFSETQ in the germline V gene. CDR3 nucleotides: TGCGCCAGCAGCTTGGAATCTCCGGGACAGCACGCCTTTTACTTC. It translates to CASSLESPGQHAFYF.

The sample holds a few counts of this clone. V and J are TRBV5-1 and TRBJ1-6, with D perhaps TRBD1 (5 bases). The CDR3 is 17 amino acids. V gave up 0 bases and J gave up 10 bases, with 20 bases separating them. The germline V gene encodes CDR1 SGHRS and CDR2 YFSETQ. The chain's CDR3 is CASSLVDTAVGESPLHF. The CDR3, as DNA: TGCGCCAGCAGCTTGGTCGATACAGCGGTGGGGGAATCACCCCTCCACTTT.

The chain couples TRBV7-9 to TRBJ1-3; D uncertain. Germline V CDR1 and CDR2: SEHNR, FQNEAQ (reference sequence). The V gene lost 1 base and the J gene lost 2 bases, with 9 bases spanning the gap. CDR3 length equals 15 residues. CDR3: CASSLGSGAGNTIYF. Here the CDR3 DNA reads TGTGCCAGCAGCTTAGGATCAGGAGCTGGAAACACCATATATTTT.

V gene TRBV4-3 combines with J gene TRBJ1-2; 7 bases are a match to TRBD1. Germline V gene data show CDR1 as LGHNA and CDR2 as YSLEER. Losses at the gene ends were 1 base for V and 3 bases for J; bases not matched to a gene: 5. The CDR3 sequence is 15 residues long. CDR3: CASSQGGGEDYGYTF. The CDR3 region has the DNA TGCGCCAGCAGCCAAGGAGGGGGCGAAGACTATGGCTACACCTTC.

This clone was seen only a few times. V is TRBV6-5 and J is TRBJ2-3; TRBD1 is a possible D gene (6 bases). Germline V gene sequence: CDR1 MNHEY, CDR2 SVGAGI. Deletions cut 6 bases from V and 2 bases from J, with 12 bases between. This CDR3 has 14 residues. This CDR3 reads CASRTGLPTDTQYF. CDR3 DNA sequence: TGTGCCAGCAGAACAGGGCTCCCCACAGATACGCAGTATTTT.

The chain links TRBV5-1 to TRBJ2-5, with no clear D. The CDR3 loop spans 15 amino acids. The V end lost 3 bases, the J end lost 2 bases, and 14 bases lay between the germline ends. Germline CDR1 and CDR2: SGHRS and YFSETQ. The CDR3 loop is CASSSGGVEQETQYF. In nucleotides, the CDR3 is TGCGCCAGCAGCTCAGGTGGGGTGGAGCAAGAGACCCAGTACTTC.

The CDR3 region is CASGPTTPNEQFF. The DNA of the CDR3 is TGTGCTAGTGGTCCGACGACCCCCAATGAGCAGTTCTTC. The rearrangement joins TRBV12-5 to TRBJ2-1; D is undetermined. Germline V gene data show CDR1 as LGHNT and CDR2 as FRNRAP. This CDR3 contains 13 residues. V gave up 5 bases and J gave up 6 bases, with 11 bases separating them.

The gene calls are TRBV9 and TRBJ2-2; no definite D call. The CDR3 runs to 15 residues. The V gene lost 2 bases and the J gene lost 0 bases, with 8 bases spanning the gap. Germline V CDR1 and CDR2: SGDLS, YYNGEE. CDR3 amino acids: CASSVAETNTGELFF. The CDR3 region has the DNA TGTGCCAGCAGCGTGGCCGAAACGAACACCGGGGAGCTGTTTTTT.

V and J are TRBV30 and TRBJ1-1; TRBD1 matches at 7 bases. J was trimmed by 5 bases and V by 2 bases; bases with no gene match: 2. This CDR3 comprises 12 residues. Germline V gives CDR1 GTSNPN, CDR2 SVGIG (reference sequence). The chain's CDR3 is CAWSPQGTEAFF. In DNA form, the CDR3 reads TGTGCCTGGAGTCCACAGGGGACTGAAGCTTTCTTT.

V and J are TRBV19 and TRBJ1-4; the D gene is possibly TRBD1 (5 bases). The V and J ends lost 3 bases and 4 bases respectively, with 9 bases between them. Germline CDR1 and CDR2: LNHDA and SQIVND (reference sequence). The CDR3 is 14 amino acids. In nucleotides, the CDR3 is TGTGCCAGTAGTATCGGTCAGGGTAATGAAAAACTGTTTTTT. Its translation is CASSIGQGNEKLFF. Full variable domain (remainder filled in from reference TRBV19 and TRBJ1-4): DGGITQSPKYLFRKEGQNVTLSCEQNLNHDAMYWYRQDPGQGLRLIYYSQIVNDFQKGDIAEGYSVSREKKESFPLTVTSAQKNPTAFYLCASSIGQGNEKLFFGSGTQLSVL.

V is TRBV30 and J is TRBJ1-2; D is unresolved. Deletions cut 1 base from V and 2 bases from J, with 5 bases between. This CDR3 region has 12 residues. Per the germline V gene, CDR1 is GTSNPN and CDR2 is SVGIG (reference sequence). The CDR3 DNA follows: TGTGCCTGGAGTGGGGTCAACTATGGCTACACCTTC. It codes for CAWSGVNYGYTF.